This T cell receptor beta chain stems from a study of T cell changes during pregnancy in multiple sclerosis. The CDR3 loop spans 14 amino acids. Trimming took 8 bases from V and 0 from J, leaving 12 bases between them. From germline, CDR1 is MNHNS and CDR2 SASEGT. This clone showed up just a few times. Libraries were prepared by immunoSEQ multiplex PCR; TCRdb keeps only in-frame clonotypes and omits some of them. Here the sample spans approximately 90,000 clones, roughly 92% being singletons. The sequences come from peripheral blood, collected after pregnancy. The rearrangement joins TRBV6-1 to TRBJ2-3; D is possibly TRBD1 (6 bases). The clonotype comes from a female donor with multiple sclerosis, enrolled in a pregnancy study. The CDR3: CASYSRGSTDTQYF. The CDR3 region has the DNA TGTGCCAGCTATTCTAGGGGGAGCACAGATACGCAGTATTTT.